This TCR beta chain was identified during a study of blood T cell repertoires in COVID-19. Study in general: Some COVID-19 samples were acute and others convalescent; all came from the United States, Italy and Spain. PBMCs, B-cell-depleted T cells, or T cells provided the cDNA or gDNA that made up the material.

CDR3 length: 13 residues. V dropped 1 base and J dropped 1 base, with 4 bases sitting between them. CDR1 is SGHTA and CDR2 is FQGTGA in the germline V gene. As originally analysed: Estimated nucleated cell counts came from reference gene primer amplification. Produced via immunoSEQ multiplex PCR; TCRdb's table is partial and in-frame only. From that table come the V and J calls and clone size; the DNA was used to work out D and trimming. In the table there are about 28,000 clones, roughly nine tenths of which are singletons. This clone showed up just once. This TCR was recovered from a man in his sixties with active COVID-19. The specimen was peripheral blood. The V gene is TRBV7-3, the J gene TRBJ1-1, with D unresolved. The CDR3 coding sequence is TGTGCCAGCAGCTTAAGCGGGAACACTGAAGCTTTCTTT. Amino acids: CASSLSGNTEAFF.